Listed here is a single T cell receptor beta chain. Antigen specificity is unknown. This record belongs to a study of cytomegalovirus exposure and HLA in healthy donors. PCR amplification relied on 60 Vbeta primers (plus 13 Jbeta primers). Assay: immunoSEQ multiplex PCR; the TCRdb copy retains only in-frame clones and omits some. The profile shows about 150,000 clones, over 60% of them singletons. There are 19 residues in the CDR3. Study results and limitations: As confirmed in vitro, a few CMV-associated chains were specific for CMV antigens. Excluded: some indistinguishable V segments such as TRBV6-2 and TRBV6-3.

This TCR derives from a man aged 40-49 years in good health and CMV-seronegative. The sample consisted of PBMCs. The V gene is TRBV1, the J gene TRBJ1-4; the tabulated D call, TRBD1, remains unverified against the DNA. TRBV1 is a known pseudogene. DNA of the CDR3: TGCACCAGCGCCCCAGCATCCGGGTTGAAAACAGGTTATAATGAAAAACTGTTTTTT. Translation: CTSAPASGLKTGYNEKLFF.